Presented here are 20 T cell receptor beta chains from one specimen sequenced in a study of T cell repertoires in cytomegalovirus infection. One entry per CDR3 protein results from TCRdb running MiXCR on the reads. This table holds 250,000 to 400,000 distinct CDR3 sequences, roughly 25% found once. Their target antigens are unknown. The sequencing here drew on cultured PBMCs, taken from culture after CMV antigen stimulation. All receptors derive from a human donor in good health (CMV status not recorded). Some clones in this sample may be carry-over from other donors' samples.

This clonotype was counted a few times. This sequence joins TRBV7-9 and TRBJ2-5, with D perhaps TRBD1 (5 bases). Trimming shortened V by 4 bases and J by 0 bases, and 9 bases separated the two germline ends. This CDR3 comprises 14 residues. Germline CDR1 SEHNR, CDR2 FQNEAQ (reference sequence). Written as DNA, the CDR3 is TGTGCCAGCAGCTCTGGGGCGTACCAAGAGACCCAGTACTTC. Protein: CASSSGAYQETQYF.

V and J are TRBV5-4 and TRBJ2-7; 9 bases agree with TRBD1. Losses at the gene ends were 4 bases for V and 0 bases for J; bases not matched to a gene: 5. This CDR3 comprises 15 residues. Per germline, CDR1 SGHNT and CDR2 YYREEE (reference sequence). The CDR3: CASSTDRGSSYEQYF. CDR3 nucleotide sequence: TGTGCCAGCAGCACCGACAGGGGGTCCTCCTACGAGCAGTACTTC.

This clonotype was observed a handful of times. V is TRBV6-5 and J is TRBJ2-4, with TRBD2 identical over 14 bases. Looked up from germline, CDR1 is MNHEY and CDR2 is SVGAGI. Trimming took 4 bases from V and 7 from J; bases not matched to a gene: 6. CDR3 length: 16 amino acids. Written as DNA, the CDR3 is TGTGCCAGCAGTTTCGGGACTAGCGGGAGTAGGAACATTCAGTACTTC. This codes for CASSFGTSGSRNIQYF.

The chain combines TRBV20-1 with TRBJ2-1; no reliable D call. This CDR3 comprises 16 residues. The V and J ends lost 1 base and 4 bases respectively, with 17 bases between them. Germline CDR1 and CDR2: DFQATT and SNEGSKA (reference sequence). The CDR3: CSARGMVGWEYNEQFF. CDR3 bases: TGCAGTGCTAGAGGAATGGTGGGCTGGGAATACAATGAGCAGTTCTTC.

This clonotype occurred many times. The chain links TRBV11-2 to TRBJ2-7; 10 nucleotides agree with TRBD2. V was clipped by 1 base and J by 6 bases; unmatched bases: 3. The germline V gene encodes CDR1 SGHAT and CDR2 FQNNGV. The CDR3 length is 14 residues. CDR3 protein: CASSLAAGGGEQYV. The DNA of the CDR3 is TGTGCCAGCAGCTTAGCAGCGGGAGGGGGCGAGCAGTACGTC.

The chain joins TRBV6-2 or TRBV6-3 to TRBJ2-7, with TRBD2 matching 10 bases. The CDR3 runs to 18 residues. The ends lost 4 bases at V and 0 bases at J; junction bases unmatched: 12. The germline CDR1 and CDR2 sequences are MNHEY and SVGEGT. CDR3 in amino acids: CASSSRTSGQIYSYEQYV. DNA of the CDR3: TGTGCCAGCAGTTCCCGGACTAGCGGCCAGATTTACTCCTACGAGCAGTACGTC.

The gene calls are TRBV20-1 and TRBJ1-2; 8 positions match TRBD1. With V trimmed by 3 bases and J by 2 bases, 2 bases remained unmatched. Germline V gene sequence: CDR1 DFQATT, CDR2 SNEGSKA (reference sequence). The CDR3 runs to 13 residues. CDR3 DNA sequence: TGCAGTGCTAGTGACAGGGGAAACTATGGCTACACCTTC. Translation gives CSASDRGNYGYTF.

Note on this clonotype: A much larger clonotype is one base distant, so this may be a read error. The chain is built from TRBV7-2 and TRBJ2-2, with 9 positions matching TRBD2. The CDR3 is 15 residues long. The V gene's germline CDR1 is SGHTA and CDR2 FQGNSA. CDR3 amino acids: CASRPGVAGAGELSF. The CDR3 DNA reads as TGTGCCAGCAGACCCGGGGTAGCGGGAGCCGGGGAGCTGTCTTTT.

This clonotype was counted only a few times. The chain uses TRBV6-6 and TRBJ1-2, with 7 bases lining up with TRBD1. The CDR3 runs 14 residues. CDR1 MNHNY and CDR2 SVGAGI come from the germline V gene (reference sequence). V gave up 2 bases and J gave up 1 base; unmatched junction bases: 1. The CDR3 spells CASSYQGDNYGYTF. As DNA, the CDR3 is TGTGCCAGCAGTTACCAGGGGGATAACTATGGCTACACCTTC.

This clonotype was found many times. V gene TRBV7-2 combines with J gene TRBJ2-7; possibly TRBD2 for D (5 bases). Germline CDR1 and CDR2: SGHTA and FQGNSA. V lost 5 bases to trimming and J lost 0 bases, with 11 bases between them. The CDR3 has 14 residues. The CDR3 coding sequence is TGTGCCAGCAGCCCGAACGGGGTCTCCTACGAGCAGTACGTC. Its translation: CASSPNGVSYEQYV.

V gene TRBV7-9 combines with J gene TRBJ1-4, with D uncertain. V lost 6 bases and J 7 bases, leaving 12 bases between the germline ends. Germline values: CDR1 SEHNR, CDR2 FQNEAQ (reference sequence). The CDR3 has 13 residues. The CDR3 sequence: CASRVSSGEKLFF. CDR3 DNA: TGTGCCAGCAGGGTGAGCAGCGGTGAAAAACTGTTTTTT.

This clonotype came up many times. The chain has TRBV6-2 or TRBV6-3 and TRBJ2-7; 7 bases line up with TRBD1. Germline CDR1 and CDR2: MNHEY and SVGEGT. This CDR3 region has 13 residues. The V gene end was trimmed by 2 bases and the J gene end by 6 bases; junction bases not matched to a gene: 4. The CDR3 coding sequence is TGTGCCAGCAGTTACCGAAGGACAGGCGAGCAGTACGTC. Amino acid sequence: CASSYRRTGEQYV.

The rearrangement links TRBV7-9 to TRBJ2-7; weak D call: TRBD1 (6 bases). Trimming shortened V by 6 bases and J by 3 bases, and 12 bases separated the two germline ends. CDR3 length: 13 residues. Germline CDR1 reads SEHNR; CDR2 reads FQNEAQ (reference sequence). The chain's CDR3 is CASSLGQLYEQYF. CDR3 coding DNA: TGTGCCAGCAGTCTCGGACAGCTCTACGAGCAGTACTTC.

The table lists this clonotype with a few counts. The V call is TRBV7-3, the J call TRBJ2-1, with TRBD2 matching over 8 bases. The CDR3 runs 16 residues. Germline V CDR1 and CDR2: SGHTA, FQGTGA. V trimming: 2 bases; J trimming: 8 bases; junction bases outside the gene matches: 11. This CDR3 is CASSLDSGRAADEQFF. The CDR3 region has the DNA TGTGCCAGCAGCTTAGACAGCGGGAGAGCAGCGGATGAGCAGTTCTTC.

The chain joins TRBV19 to TRBJ2-2; D is possibly TRBD2 (5 bases). Germline CDR1 and CDR2: LNHDA and SQIVND (reference sequence). This CDR3 spans 16 amino acids. V was clipped by 1 base and J by 2 bases, with 11 bases between them. The CDR3 is CASSIGGEINTGELFF. In nucleotides, the CDR3 is TGTGCCAGTAGTATAGGTGGGGAGATAAACACCGGGGAGCTGTTTTTT.

This clonotype has a count of ten or more. The V gene is TRBV6-8, the J gene TRBJ2-6; 7 nucleotides agree with TRBD1. V shed 7 bases, J shed 1 base, and the junction held 13 bases outside the gene matches. Germline CDR1 MNHGY, CDR2 SAAAGT. The CDR3 length is 18 residues. In DNA form, the CDR3 reads TGTGCCAGCAACCCGGACAGGACCTTCCCATCTGGGGCCAACGTCCTGACTTTC. Protein sequence: CASNPDRTFPSGANVLTF.

A few counts support this clonotype. The chain links TRBV6-1 to TRBJ2-6, with D hard to call. Germline CDR1 reads MNHNS; CDR2 reads SASEGT. Trimming shortened V by 8 bases and J by 0 bases, and 5 bases separated the two germline ends. This CDR3 contains 13 residues. CDR3 DNA sequence: TGTGCCAGCGCCATCTCTGGGGCCAACGTCCTGACTTTC. It codes for CASAISGANVLTF.

The table lists this clonotype with many counts. The V and J genes are TRBV7-2 and TRBJ2-1, with TRBD2 as a possible D gene (6 bases). V was cut by 4 bases and J by 3 bases, with 13 bases left in between. The CDR3 covers 15 residues. Germline assignment: CDR1 SGHTA and CDR2 FQGNSA. CDR3 loop: CASSSKMEGYNEQFF. The CDR3 DNA reads TGTGCCAGCAGCTCGAAGATGGAGGGCTACAATGAGCAGTTCTTC.

V usage is TRBV12-3 or TRBV12-4 and J usage is TRBJ1-1, with D uncertain. The CDR3 consists of 16 residues. The V and J ends lost 7 bases and 0 bases respectively, with 18 bases between them. The CDR3 bases are TGTGCCAGCACCGCCGCCGCCAGGCGGGTGAACACTGAAGCTTTCTTT. Translation gives CASTAAARRVNTEAFF.

The sample holds many counts of this clonotype. CDR3 DNA: TGTGCCAGCAGCCGTCGCCAGGGACAGAACACTGAAGCTTTCTTT. Translating it yields CASSRRQGQNTEAFF. The rearrangement uses TRBV7-2 and TRBJ1-1; D is possibly TRBD1 (6 bases). The CDR3 loop spans 15 amino acids. V was pared by 5 bases and J by 1 base, with 14 bases between. The germline CDR1 and CDR2 sequences are SGHTA and FQGNSA.